A single sample gave rise to the 21 T cell receptor beta chains below, sequenced in a study of blood T cell repertoires in COVID-19. Assay: immunoSEQ multiplex PCR; the TCRdb copy retains only in-frame clones and omits some. This repertoire shows about 91,000 clones, more than 70% found once; its top ten account for around 4.9%. Sequencing was done on a sample of peripheral blood. The receptors were sampled from a woman older than 75 with active COVID-19.

The gene calls are TRBV28 and TRBJ1-5, with 8 bases fitting TRBD1. The germline V gene has CDR1 MDHEN and CDR2 SYDVKM. This CDR3 is 15 amino acids long. The V segment lost 5 bases and the J segment 3 bases; nucleotides outside the gene matches: 6. CDR3 amino acids: CASSPSTGVNQPQHF. CDR3 DNA sequence: TGTGCCAGCAGTCCGTCGACAGGGGTCAATCAGCCCCAGCATTTT. Complete variable domain (other parts from reference TRBV28 and TRBJ1-5): DVKVTQSSRYLVKRTGEKVFLECVQDMDHENMFWYRQDPGLGLRLIYFSYDVKMKEKGDIPEGYSVSREKKERFSLILESASTNQTSMYLCASSPSTGVNQPQHFGDGTRLSIL.

CDR3 in DNA: TGTGCCAGTGTCAAGACATTATTGGGGCCCCAGCATTTT. Amino acid sequence: CASVKTLLGPQHF. The V call is TRBV19, the J call TRBJ1-5, with D uncertain. This CDR3 spans 13 amino acids. V was pared by 8 bases and J by 9 bases, with 17 bases between. Germline V CDR1 and CDR2: LNHDA, SQIVND (reference sequence).

The chain links TRBV7-2 to TRBJ2-3; unclear D gene. The CDR3 extends over 15 amino acids. Germline V gives CDR1 SGHTA, CDR2 FQGNSA. V lost 2 bases and J lost 1, with 10 bases in between. CDR3 in DNA: TGTGCCAGCAGCTTATCCCCCTGGCGCACAGATACGCAGTATTTT. Translation: CASSLSPWRTDTQYF.

The chain links TRBV6-2 or TRBV6-3 to TRBJ2-4; D might be TRBD2 (6 bases). Germline assignment: CDR1 MNHEY and CDR2 SVGEGT. Trimming shortened V by 0 bases and J by 0 bases, and 9 bases separated the two germline ends. The CDR3 has 16 amino acids. As DNA, the CDR3 is TGTGCCAGCAGTTACTCGGTGGGACTAGCCAAAAACATTCAGTACTTC. Its translation: CASSYSVGLAKNIQYF.

The gene calls are TRBV5-5 and TRBJ2-1, with 9 bases that match TRBD2. The ends lost 4 bases at V and 5 bases at J; junction bases unmatched: 4. The germline V gene encodes CDR1 SGHKS and CDR2 YYEKEE (reference sequence). The CDR3 has 14 residues. The CDR3 bases are TGTGCCAGCAGCAACCTAGCGGGGAACAATGAGCAGTTCTTC. Translation gives CASSNLAGNNEQFF.

This chain uses TRBV11-1 with TRBJ2-1; D is possibly TRBD1 (5 bases). V gave up 5 bases and J gave up 3 bases, with 17 bases separating them. CDR1 SGHAT and CDR2 FQDESV come from the germline V gene (reference sequence). The CDR3 loop spans 16 amino acids. CDR3 in amino acids: CASSDAGASYYNEQFF. The CDR3 DNA follows: TGTGCCAGCAGCGATGCTGGGGCTAGTTACTACAATGAGCAGTTCTTC.

The chain recombines TRBV7-2 with TRBJ2-2; 14 nucleotides align to TRBD2. V shed 3 bases, J shed 4 bases, and the junction held 10 bases outside the gene matches. This CDR3 is built from 19 residues. Germline values: CDR1 SGHTA, CDR2 FQGNSA. CDR3 DNA sequence: TGTGCCAGCAGCTTTCAGAGGGCGACTAGCGGGAGGGGCACCGGGGAGCTGTTTTTT. Its translation: CASSFQRATSGRGTGELFF.

This chain links TRBV2 with TRBJ2-7, with a possible D match to TRBD1 (6 bases). This CDR3 has 15 amino acids. Germline V gene data show CDR1 as SNHLY and CDR2 as FYNNEI. Trimming removed 5 bases at V and 6 bases at J, with 20 bases between. CDR3 in amino acids: CASSPPIPGAGEQYF. The CDR3 DNA is TGTGCCAGCAGTCCTCCCATCCCAGGGGCCGGCGAGCAGTACTTC.

This rearrangement joins TRBV5-8 to TRBJ1-4, with TRBD1 matching 7 bases. Trimming removed 0 bases from V and 4 bases from J; junction bases left unmatched: 0. The CDR3 consists of 14 residues. The germline V gene encodes CDR1 SGHTS and CDR2 YDEGEE. The CDR3 DNA sequence: TGTGCCAGCAGCTTGGCAGGGGGTAATGAAAAACTGTTTTTT. Translation: CASSLAGGNEKLFF.

This clone appeared once. V gene TRBV3-1 (or the pseudogene TRBV3-2) combines with J gene TRBJ2-7; 7 positions agree with TRBD2. The ends lost 0 bases at V and 5 bases at J; junction bases unmatched: 10. The CDR3 spans 16 residues. From germline, CDR1 is LGHDT and CDR2 YNNKEL (reference sequence). This CDR3 is CASSQDRGGSLHEQYF. The CDR3 DNA sequence: TGTGCCAGCAGCCAAGATAGGGGCGGGAGTTTGCACGAGCAGTACTTC.

The table lists this clone with a few counts. The chain has TRBV19 and TRBJ2-7; D gene unclear. CDR1 LNHDA and CDR2 SQIVND come from the germline V gene (reference sequence). There are 15 residues in the CDR3. The V gene lost 0 bases and the J gene lost 1 base, with 10 bases spanning the gap. Written as DNA, the CDR3 is TGTGCCAGTAGTATAGATCAGGCCAGGTCCTACGAGCAGTACTTC. This translates into CASSIDQARSYEQYF.

The rearrangement uses TRBV21-1 and TRBJ1-6; the table's D gene call, TRBD1, was not cross checked with the DNA. TRBV21-1 is a recognized pseudogene. The CDR3 contains 14 residues. The CDR3 region has the DNA TGTGCCTCCCCTAAAGGGACAGAGGCATCACCCCTCCACTTT. Translation gives CASPKGTEASPLHF.

J is TRBJ2-5 and V is TRBV5-4; a possible D gene is TRBD1 (5 bases). The CDR3 loop spans 15 amino acids. Germline V gene data show CDR1 as SGHNT and CDR2 as YYREEE (reference sequence). The V and J ends lost 0 bases and 4 bases respectively, with 13 bases between them. For the CDR3, the DNA is TGTGCCAGCAGCTTGGTGGGCAATAGGGGAGAGACCCAGTACTTC. Translated: CASSLVGNRGETQYF.

In its sample, this clone was seen a few times. V is TRBV28 and J is TRBJ1-1; no clear D gene. CDR1 is MDHEN and CDR2 is SYDVKM in the germline V gene. Trimming removed 3 bases at V and 0 bases at J, with 5 bases between. This CDR3 is 13 amino acids long. The CDR3 reads CASSLRLNTEAFF. CDR3 nucleotides: TGTGCCAGCAGTTTGAGGTTGAACACTGAAGCTTTCTTT. The entire variable domain, with the rest obtained from reference TRBV28 and TRBJ1-1, is as follows: DVKVTQSSRYLVKRTGEKVFLECVQDMDHENMFWYRQDPGLGLRLIYFSYDVKMKEKGDIPEGYSVSREKKERFSLILESASTNQTSMYLCASSLRLNTEAFFGQGTRLTVV.

The gene calls are TRBV5-1 and TRBJ2-2; D is possibly TRBD1 (6 bases). There are 15 residues in the CDR3. V was cut by 4 bases and J by 2 bases, with 12 bases left in between. CDR1 and CDR2 from the germline V gene are SGHRS and YFSETQ. CDR3 protein: CASSGYRANTGELFF. CDR3 DNA sequence: TGCGCCAGCAGCGGTTACAGGGCAAACACCGGGGAGCTGTTTTTT.

The V call is TRBV4-1, the J call TRBJ2-2; TRBD2 aligns across 7 bases. J lost 2 bases, V lost 0 bases, and 12 bases had no gene match. The CDR3 length is 19 residues. Per germline, CDR1 MGHRA and CDR2 YSYEKL. CDR3 coding DNA: TGCGCCAGCAGCCAAGATAGGACTAGTGCCACCTTTAACACCGGGGAGCTGTTTTTT. Translating gives CASSQDRTSATFNTGELFF.

V usage is TRBV11-2 and J usage is TRBJ2-7; 11 bases agree with TRBD2. CDR1 is SGHAT, CDR2 FQNNGV, per germline. This CDR3 spans 16 amino acids. V dropped 1 base and J dropped 4; count of bases not matched to a gene: 6. DNA for the CDR3: TGTGCCAGCAGCTTAGTAGGTAGCGGGAGGGTTTACGAGCAGTACTTC. Its translation: CASSLVGSGRVYEQYF.

The genes are TRBV6-5 and TRBJ2-1; TRBD2 aligns across 8 bases. Germline lookup yields CDR1 MNHEY and CDR2 SVGAGI. The J segment lost 7 bases and the V segment lost 7 bases, leaving 9 bases of the junction unmatched. There are 14 residues in the CDR3. CDR3 in amino acids: CASTKREFRNEQFF. The CDR3 DNA is TGTGCCAGCACGAAGCGGGAGTTTAGGAATGAGCAGTTCTTC.

The chain carries TRBV5-4 and TRBJ1-4; maybe TRBD1 (5 bases). CDR3 size: 15 residues. Deletions cut 5 bases from V and 7 bases from J, with 18 bases between. The germline V gene has CDR1 SGHNT and CDR2 YYREEE (reference sequence). CDR3: CASSSTGPGGEKLFF. Written as DNA, the CDR3 is TGTGCCAGCAGTTCTACCGGGCCGGGGGGTGAAAAACTGTTTTTT.

The V and J genes are TRBV10-2 and TRBJ2-7, with TRBD1 matching 10 bases. With V trimmed by 8 bases and J by 10 bases, 11 bases remained unmatched. Germline CDR1 reads WSHSY; CDR2 reads SAAADI. The CDR3 is 13 residues long. The CDR3 loop reads CASGTGTGVSQYF. CDR3 sequence (DNA): TGCGCCAGCGGCACCGGGACAGGGGTTAGCCAGTACTTC.

This clone was picked up a small number of times. This CDR3 is CASSPLDRGSNTEAFF. Here the CDR3 DNA reads TGTGCCAGCAGCCCCCTGGACAGGGGATCAAACACTGAAGCTTTCTTT. The chain joins TRBV11-2 to TRBJ1-1; 9 positions agree with TRBD1. Per germline, CDR1 SGHAT and CDR2 FQNNGV. Trimming at V came to 5 bases and at J to 2 bases, leaving 9 bases not matched to a gene. The CDR3 is made up of 16 amino acids.